The 31 T cell receptor beta chains presented below share a single source sample, sequenced in a study of beta chain features in type 1 diabetes. General observations from the study: Within each of all four CD4+ subsets, Type 1 diabetes patients had TCRB CDR3s that were moderately but significantly shorter.

Since all of the isolated RNA was reverse transcribed, expressed TCRB transcripts were what got sequenced. Produced via immunoSEQ multiplex PCR; TCRdb's table is partial and in-frame only. The sample carries 60,000 to 75,000 clones, about 48% recorded once. No antigen has been identified for these receptors. Sample: central memory CD4+ T cells from blood. The receptors were sampled from a man aged 30 to 39 with type 1 diabetes.

V is TRBV29-1 and J is TRBJ2-5, with a weak D call TRBD1 (7 bases). TRBJ2-7 explains the end of the DNA better; the J call may be wrong. Germline CDR1 SQVTM, CDR2 ANQGSEA. The CDR3 runs to 14 residues. CDR3 amino acids: CSVDAGQLLGEQYF. The CDR3 DNA follows: TGCAGCGTTGATGCGGGACAGCTCCTAGGCGAGCAGTACTTC.

The J gene is TRBJ2-2, the V gene TRBV19; 9 bases align to TRBD2. V shed 8 bases, J shed 5 bases, and the junction held 6 bases outside the gene matches. This CDR3 is 14 amino acids long. The germline gives CDR1 LNHDA, CDR2 SQIVND (reference sequence). The chain's CDR3 is CASCLAGGTGELFF. The CDR3 region has the DNA TGTGCCAGTTGTCTGGCGGGAGGGACCGGGGAGCTGTTTTTT.

The chain joins TRBV30 to TRBJ1-1; D is possibly TRBD1 (6 bases). The V end was cut by 2 bases, the J end by 5 bases, with 30 bases between. The CDR3 is 19 residues long. From germline, CDR1 is GTSNPN and CDR2 SVGIG (reference sequence). CDR3 coding DNA: TGTGCCTGGAGTTCCTCGGACGGGACACGGCGGAGCGTAGGAACTGAAGCTTTCTTT. This codes for CAWSSSDGTRRSVGTEAFF.

The chain joins TRBV18 to TRBJ2-3, with D tentatively TRBD2 (5 bases). CDR1 is KGHSH, CDR2 LQKENI, per germline. The CDR3 has 13 amino acids. V was cut by 3 bases and J by 6 bases, with 10 bases left in between. The CDR3 is CASSPGELDTQYF. DNA of the CDR3: TGTGCCAGCTCACCCGGGGAGTTGGATACGCAGTATTTT.

The CDR3 DNA reads TGCAGCGTTGGGGGCGATGGGGCGGGGGAGACCCAGTACTTC. Translating gives CSVGGDGAGETQYF. The chain uses TRBV29-1 and TRBJ2-5, with D perhaps matching TRBD2 (6 bases). The CDR3 is made up of 14 amino acids. CDR1 is SQVTM and CDR2 is ANQGSEA in the germline V gene. The germline V and J ends were trimmed by 4 bases and 5 bases, with 17 bases remaining between them.

The V call is TRBV6-6, the J call TRBJ2-3; D remains unclear. V was cut by 0 bases and J by 3 bases, with 10 bases left in between. The CDR3 loop spans 15 amino acids. Per the germline V gene, CDR1 is MNHNY and CDR2 is SVGAGI (reference sequence). The CDR3 region is CASSYSASWTDTQYF. The CDR3 DNA reads as TGTGCCAGCAGTTACTCGGCCTCATGGACAGATACGCAGTATTTT.

Concerning this clone: A read error may produce the germline difference seen at one junction end. The chain links TRBV6-5 to TRBJ2-3; the D gene is possibly TRBD1 (6 bases). CDR3 length: 15 residues. From germline, CDR1 is MNHEY and CDR2 SVGAGI. In DNA form, the CDR3 reads TGTGCCAGCGGTTATGGTACCCAGGGGTATGGTACGCAGTATTTT. Amino acids: CASGYGTQGYGTQYF.

V usage is TRBV28 and J usage is TRBJ2-7, with 12 bases identical to TRBD1. The ends lost 3 bases at V and 2 bases at J; junction bases unmatched: 2. This CDR3 contains 15 residues. Per germline, CDR1 MDHEN and CDR2 SYDVKM. DNA of the CDR3: TGTGCCAGCAGTTTGGGACAGGGGGCGACCTACGAGCAGTACTTC. It encodes CASSLGQGATYEQYF.

This rearrangement joins TRBV10-3 to TRBJ2-7, with TRBD1 matching 9 bases. Germline CDR1 is ENHRY and CDR2 is SYGVKD. There are 16 residues in the CDR3. After removal of 3 bases from V and 3 bases from J, the junction contained 9 bases not matched to a gene. This chain's CDR3 is CAISDHGRDRDYEQYF. Here the CDR3 DNA reads TGTGCCATCAGTGATCATGGCCGGGACAGGGACTACGAGCAGTACTTC.

This clone was detected a few times. This sequence joins TRBV19 and TRBJ1-1; 7 bases fit TRBD1. Germline loops: CDR1 LNHDA, CDR2 SQIVND (reference sequence). V lost 8 bases and J lost 2; bases outside the gene matches: 14. The length of the CDR3 is 16 residues. The CDR3 is CASFSPWDSRNTEAFF. The CDR3 nucleotides read TGTGCCAGTTTCTCTCCATGGGACAGCAGAAACACTGAAGCTTTCTTT.

This clone has more than one count but fewer than ten. This chain connects TRBV11-2 to TRBJ2-3; TRBD2 matches 9 bases. There are 16 residues in the CDR3. The V gene's germline CDR1 is SGHAT and CDR2 FQNNGV. V lost 6 bases and J lost 0; bases outside the gene matches: 7. CDR3: CASSLAGRYSTDTQYF. CDR3 DNA: TGTGCCAGCAGTCTAGCGGGAAGGTATAGCACAGATACGCAGTATTTT.

Comment on this clone: One end of the junction fails to match germline, which may point to a read error. The chain has TRBV6-1 and TRBJ2-3; 8 positions match TRBD1. The CDR3 is 13 residues long. Germline V gene data show CDR1 as MNHNS and CDR2 as SASEGT. CDR3 protein: CASRGTGTDTQYF. The CDR3 nucleotides read TGTGCCAGCCGTGGGACAGGCACTGATACGCAGTATTTT.

The CDR3 bases are TGTGCCAGCTCACCACCGGCCAGCACAGATACGCAGTATTTT. Amino acids: CASSPPASTDTQYF. The V and J genes are TRBV18 and TRBJ2-3; no firm D call. Trimming took off 0 bases at V and 0 bases at J, with 4 bases between the two ends. In germline, CDR1 is KGHSH, CDR2 LQKENI. The CDR3 consists of 14 residues.

The V call is TRBV7-9, the J call TRBJ2-3; D is perhaps TRBD2 (5 bases). Germline V CDR1 and CDR2: SEHNR, FQNEAQ (reference sequence). V lost 1 base, J lost 5 bases, and 13 bases lay in between. The CDR3 spans 15 residues. The CDR3 loop reads CASSLVRLGGDTQYF. The CDR3 nucleotides read TGTGCCAGCAGCTTAGTAAGGCTAGGAGGAGATACGCAGTATTTT.

This clone turned up a few times. J is TRBJ2-3 and V is TRBV29-1; 8 bases agree with TRBD2. Per germline, CDR1 SQVTM and CDR2 ANQGSEA. J gave up 5 bases and V 4 bases, and 8 bases lay outside the gene matches. CDR3 size: 14 residues. CDR3 bases: TGCAGCGTTGGAGCGGGAGTGGTTATAGATACGCAGTATTTT. It yields the protein CSVGAGVVIDTQYF.

The chain couples TRBV5-1 to TRBJ2-1, with 8 bases fitting TRBD1. J gave up 7 bases and V 4 bases, and 16 bases lay outside the gene matches. There are 17 residues in the CDR3. CDR1 and CDR2 (germline): SGHRS, YFSETQ. The CDR3 is CASSPWRGTGLRNEQFF. The DNA for the CDR3 is TGCGCCAGCAGCCCTTGGAGGGGGACAGGCTTGAGGAATGAGCAGTTCTTC.

Only a few counts were recorded for this clone. The V call is TRBV4-1, the J call TRBJ2-6; 8 bases map to TRBD1. V lost 4 bases, J lost 4 bases, and 15 bases stayed unmatched. CDR3 length: 19 amino acids. Germline V gene sequence: CDR1 MGHRA, CDR2 YSYEKL. CDR3 coding DNA: TGCGCCAGCAGCCGCGCGACGGGACAGGTCCTCTTGGGGGCCAACGTCCTGACTTTC. Amino acid sequence: CASSRATGQVLLGANVLTF.

This clone occurred a few times. The chain uses TRBV7-9 and TRBJ1-2; no reliable D call. This CDR3 has 14 residues. Trimming removed 6 bases from V and 3 bases from J, with 14 bases in between. CDR1 is SEHNR and CDR2 is FQNEAQ in the germline V gene (reference sequence). The CDR3 protein is CASRPPYAHYGYTF. The DNA of the CDR3 is TGTGCCAGCAGGCCGCCCTACGCCCACTATGGCTACACCTTC.

The chain joins TRBV19 to TRBJ1-5, with no clear D. Trimming stripped 3 bases from V and 5 bases from J, with 8 bases between. The CDR3 has 13 residues. The germline V gene has CDR1 LNHDA and CDR2 SQIVND (reference sequence). The CDR3 coding sequence is TGTGCCAGTAGTATCCAGGTACATCAGCCCCAGCATTTT. Protein sequence: CASSIQVHQPQHF.

The rearrangement joins TRBV2 to TRBJ2-5; the match to TRBD2 covers 14 bases. The J call is doubtful: the DNA matches TRBJ2-7 better. The CDR3 is 16 amino acids. Germline assignment: CDR1 SNHLY and CDR2 FYNNEI. CDR3: CASRDWTSGRQYEQYF. The CDR3 DNA sequence: TGTGCCAGCAGAGATTGGACTAGCGGGAGGCAGTACGAGCAGTACTTC.

The chain recombines TRBV6-1 with TRBJ2-5, with 13 bases identical to TRBD2. Germline lookup yields CDR1 MNHNS and CDR2 SASEGT. There are 17 residues in the CDR3. V lost 4 bases to trimming and J lost 5 bases; unmatched junction nucleotides: 10. The CDR3 loop reads CASSVSWTSGSGETQYF. The CDR3 DNA reads as TGTGCCAGCAGTGTTTCGTGGACTAGCGGGAGCGGGGAGACCCAGTACTTC.

DNA for the CDR3: TGCAGCGTTGAGTCGGGGAATACGGGCTATGGCTACACCTTC. This encodes CSVESGNTGYGYTF. The chain uses TRBV29-1 and TRBJ1-2, with D hard to call. The CDR3 is made up of 14 amino acids. CDR1 and CDR2 (germline): SQVTM, ANQGSEA. V was cut by 3 bases and J by 4 bases, with 15 bases left in between.

The chain employs TRBV6-5 and TRBJ1-2; the match to TRBD1 covers 7 bases. In germline, CDR1 is MNHEY, CDR2 SVGAGI. Trimming removed 4 bases from V and 8 bases from J; junction bases left unmatched: 10. The CDR3 extends over 14 amino acids. This CDR3 reads CASSSSKGAGGYTF. For the CDR3, the DNA is TGTGCCAGCAGTTCCTCTAAGGGGGCAGGGGGCTACACCTTC.

This sequence joins TRBV5-5 and TRBJ1-2; D is possibly TRBD1 (6 bases). Germline V gene sequence: CDR1 SGHKS, CDR2 YYEKEE (reference sequence). V lost 4 bases and J 3 bases, leaving 10 bases between the germline ends. This CDR3 has 13 residues. CDR3 bases: TGTGCCAGCAGCCAGACAGGAGACTATGGCTACACCTTC. Its protein product is CASSQTGDYGYTF.

This clone was recorded only once. The chain combines TRBV2 with TRBJ2-3, with TRBD1 matching 9 bases. Germline-derived CDR1 and CDR2 are SNHLY and FYNNEI. The CDR3 runs 13 residues. V gave up 7 bases and J gave up 4 bases; unmatched junction bases: 3. The CDR3 loop reads CASNRDRADTQYF. DNA of the CDR3: TGTGCCAGCAACCGGGACAGGGCAGATACGCAGTATTTT.

The genes are TRBV6-1 and TRBJ2-7, with no clear D. Germline V CDR1 and CDR2: MNHNS, SASEGT. V lost 0 bases and J 4 bases, leaving 10 bases between the germline ends. The CDR3 runs 14 residues. DNA for the CDR3: TGTGCCAGCAGTGAAGCCCAACTATTGTACGAGCAGTACTTC. Its translation: CASSEAQLLYEQYF.

The chain is built from TRBV7-2 and TRBJ2-1, with TRBD2 identical over 12 bases. The CDR3 covers 15 residues. CDR1 SGHTA and CDR2 FQGNSA come from the germline V gene. The ends lost 4 bases at V and 6 bases at J; junction bases unmatched: 4. The CDR3 is CASSSRLAGANEQFF. The CDR3 DNA reads as TGTGCCAGCAGCTCAAGACTAGCGGGGGCCAATGAGCAGTTCTTC.

This clone has only a few counts. The chain is built from TRBV4-1 and TRBJ1-2, with TRBD1 as a possible D gene (6 bases). From germline, CDR1 is MGHRA and CDR2 YSYEKL. The ends were cut back, 2 bases at V and 4 bases at J, with 17 bases in the middle. This CDR3 is built from 16 residues. CDR3 DNA: TGCGCCAGCAGCCAAACGAACAGGGCGGGAGGCTATGGCTACACCTTC. This sequence encodes CASSQTNRAGGYGYTF.

The chain uses TRBV10-3 and TRBJ2-7, with D perhaps matching TRBD2 (5 bases). The germline V and J ends were trimmed by 3 bases and 0 bases, with 12 bases remaining between them. The length of the CDR3 is 15 residues. Looked up from germline, CDR1 is ENHRY and CDR2 is SYGVKD. The CDR3, as DNA: TGTGCCATCAGTGATCCTAGCCGAAGCTCCTACGAGCAGTACTTC. Encoded protein: CAISDPSRSSYEQYF.

This clone came up a few times. The chain carries TRBV19 and TRBJ2-1; 7 bases align to TRBD1. Germline CDR1 reads LNHDA; CDR2 reads SQIVND (reference sequence). The junction had 18 bases not matched to a gene; V was cut back by 6 bases and J by 4 bases. The CDR3 has 18 amino acids. CDR3 in DNA: TGTGCCAGTAGATCCTCGGACAGGCCGGGTAACCCGTACAATGAGCAGTTCTTC. It translates to CASRSSDRPGNPYNEQFF.

CDR3 residues: CASRQGANTGELFF. The CDR3 DNA sequence: TGTGCCAGCAGACAGGGGGCGAACACCGGGGAGCTGTTTTTT. This chain uses TRBV6-1 with TRBJ2-2; 8 nucleotides match TRBD1. J was trimmed by 0 bases and V by 6 bases; bases with no gene match: 0. The germline V gene encodes CDR1 MNHNS and CDR2 SASEGT. This CDR3 has 14 residues.